This T cell receptor beta chain stems from a study of blood T cell repertoires in COVID-19. As for the study in general: Spain, Italy and the United States supplied samples that represented acute and convalescent COVID-19. The cDNA or gDNA used as material had been derived from T cells, B-cell-depleted T cells, or PBMCs.

Authors' methods: Quantification of nucleated cells was approximated via reference gene primer amplification. Generated by immunoSEQ multiplex PCR, the TCRdb table keeps only in-frame clones and is missing some. Clonal size and the V and J genes are those of that table, whereas D and trimming came from the DNA. The sample lists tens of thousands of clones, 80% to 90% occurring once. This CDR3 region has 17 residues. In germline, CDR1 is MGHRA, CDR2 YSYEKL. The V gene lost 3 bases and the J gene lost 9 bases, with 26 bases spanning the gap. What was sequenced was peripheral blood. This TCR was recovered from a woman in her fifties or sixties with acute or convalescent COVID-19. J is TRBJ2-5 and V is TRBV4-1, with D perhaps TRBD1 (6 bases). The CDR3 nucleotides are TGCGCCAGCAGCCAGGAAGGCCCAGGGGTTGGGGAGATCTCCCAGTACTTC. It specifies CASSQEGPGVGEISQYF.